What follows are 7 T cell receptor beta chains derived from one specimen sequenced in a study of cytomegalovirus exposure and HLA in healthy donors. A multiplex PCR was run with 60 Vbeta primers and 13 Jbeta primers. Produced via immunoSEQ multiplex PCR; TCRdb's table is partial and in-frame only. Here the sample spans 110,000 or so clones, 70% to 85% being singletons. Sequencing input: PBMCs. The receptors were gathered from a woman younger than 30 in good health and CMV-seronegative.

The chain couples TRBV25-1 to TRBJ1-6; D is uncertain. Germline assignment: CDR1 MGHDK and CDR2 SYGVNS. There are 15 residues in the CDR3. V lost 1 base and J 10 bases, leaving 14 bases between the germline ends. The CDR3: CASSEFGGSNSPLHF. CDR3 nucleotide sequence: TGTGCCAGCAGTGAATTTGGAGGGAGCAACTCACCCCTCCACTTT.

The chain recombines TRBV5-1 with TRBJ2-7, with 7 positions matching TRBD2. CDR1 and CDR2 from the germline V gene are SGHRS and YFSETQ. The junction had 9 bases not matched to a gene; V was cut back by 2 bases and J by 4 bases. The CDR3 loop spans 15 amino acids. DNA of the CDR3: TGCGCCAGCAGCTTTTTTGGCGGGAGTGGTTACGAGCAGTACTTC. Amino acids: CASSFFGGSGYEQYF.

This sequence joins TRBV7-2 and TRBJ1-1; a possible D gene is TRBD1 (5 bases). Germline V gives CDR1 SGHTA, CDR2 FQGNSA. The germline V and J ends were trimmed by 3 bases and 8 bases, with 10 bases remaining between them. The CDR3 length is 12 residues. In nucleotides, the CDR3 is TGTGCCAGCAGCTTTGCCGGGGGGGAAGCTTTCTTT. It yields the protein CASSFAGGEAFF.

The chain combines TRBV21-1 with TRBJ1-1. TRBV21-1 represents a pseudogene. This CDR3 has 8 amino acids. The CDR3 DNA follows: TGTGCCAGCACCGGAGCTTTCTTT. Amino acids: CASTGAFF.

This clone was recorded once. The genes are TRBV6-1 and TRBJ2-7; 7 bases match TRBD2. In germline, CDR1 is MNHNS, CDR2 SASEGT. Trimming cost V 10 bases and J 4 bases; bases outside gene matches: 10. This CDR3 region has 13 residues. The CDR3 loop reads CAIAGGGPYEQYF. In DNA, the CDR3 is TGTGCCATCGCTGGCGGGGGTCCTTACGAGCAGTACTTC.

The chain uses TRBV5-1 and TRBJ2-7, with TRBD2 matching over 7 bases. This CDR3 contains 15 residues. Germline CDR1 is SGHRS and CDR2 is YFSETQ. J was trimmed by 2 bases and V by 5 bases; bases with no gene match: 10. CDR3 sequence: CASRGEGGLAYEQYF. CDR3 nucleotide sequence: TGCGCCAGCAGGGGTGAGGGTGGACTAGCCTACGAGCAGTACTTC.

This clone occurred a few times. This sequence joins TRBV11-3 and TRBJ1-1; TRBD1 is a possible D gene (6 bases). V lost 5 bases, J lost 1 base, and 8 bases lay in between. The CDR3 covers 13 residues. Per the germline V gene, CDR1 is SGHNT and CDR2 is YENEEA. The CDR3 loop is CASSQGQNTEAFF. The CDR3 nucleotides are TGTGCCAGCAGCCAGGGACAGAACACTGAAGCTTTCTTT. The complete variable domain, with remaining parts taken from reference TRBV11-3 and TRBJ1-1, reads EAGVVQSPRYKIIEKKQPVAFWCNPISGHNTLYWYLQNLGQGPELLIRYENEEAVDDSQLPKDRFSAERLKGVDSTLKIQPAELGDSAVYLCASSQGQNTEAFFGQGTRLTVV.